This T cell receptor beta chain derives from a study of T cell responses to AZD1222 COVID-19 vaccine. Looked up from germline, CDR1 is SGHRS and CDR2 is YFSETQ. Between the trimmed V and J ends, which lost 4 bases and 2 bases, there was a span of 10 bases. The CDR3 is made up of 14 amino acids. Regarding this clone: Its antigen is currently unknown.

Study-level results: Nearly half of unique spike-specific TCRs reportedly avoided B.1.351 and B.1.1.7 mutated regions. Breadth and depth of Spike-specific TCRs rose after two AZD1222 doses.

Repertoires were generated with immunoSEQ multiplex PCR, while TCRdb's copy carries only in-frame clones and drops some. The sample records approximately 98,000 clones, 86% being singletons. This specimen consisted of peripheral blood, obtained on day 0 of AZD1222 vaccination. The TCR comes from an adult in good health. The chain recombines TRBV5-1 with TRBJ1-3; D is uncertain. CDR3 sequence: CASSPTGAGNTIYF. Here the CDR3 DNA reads TGCGCCAGCAGCCCGACCGGAGCTGGAAACACCATATATTTT. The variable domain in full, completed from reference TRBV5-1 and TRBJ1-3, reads KAGVTQTPRYLIKTRGQQVTLSCSPISGHRSVSWYQQTPGQGLQFLFEYFSETQRNKGNFPGRFSGRQFSNSRSEMNVSTLELGDSALYLCASSPTGAGNTIYFGEGSWLTVV.